This T cell receptor beta chain was recorded in a study of blood T cell repertoires in COVID-19. Study members were between about 18 and 95 years old and lived in around 24 US regions. The CDR3 is 13 residues long. Trimming took 7 bases from V and 0 from J, leaving 10 bases between them. Per the germline V gene, CDR1 is SGHDN and CDR2 is FVKESK. Clones were read by immunoSEQ multiplex PCR, and TCRdb kept only the in-frame ones, dropping some. The sample lists hundreds of thousands of clones, 88% occurring once. This chain links TRBV14 with TRBJ2-7, with D perhaps TRBD2 (6 bases). Source material: PBMCs or T cells enriched from blood (not recorded which). This sequence was found in a woman aged 45-65 years who had recovered from COVID-19. In DNA form, the CDR3 reads TGTGCCAGCACGACCGGGAGCTCCTACGAGCAGTACTTC. It specifies CASTTGSSYEQYF. Full variable domain (remainder filled in from reference TRBV14 and TRBJ2-7): EAGVTQFPSHSVIEKGQTVTLRCDPISGHDNLYWYRRVMGKEIKFLLHFVKESKQDESGMPNNRFLAERTGGTYSTLKVQPAELEDSGVYFCASTTGSSYEQYFGPGTRLTVT.